This T cell receptor delta chain was found in a study of gamma-delta chains in newborns, infants, children. TCRdb re-processed the reads via CATT. The sample carries 810 or so delta-chain clones, roughly 1% recorded once. This clone turned up a few times. This likely stems from a read error, as it lies one base from a far larger clone. The same CDR3 arises from other DNA sequences in this sample as well. Per the germline V gene, CDR1 is GEAIGNYY and CDR2 is EKD. V was clipped by 0 bases and J by 0 bases, with 20 bases between them. The CDR3 contains 21 residues. The V gene is TRDV2, the J gene TRDJ3, with D hard to call. The specimen sequenced was blood. The TCR sequence derives from a child in good health. CDR3 region: CACDTVVAELASSWDTRQMFF. Here the CDR3 DNA reads TGTGCCTGTGACACCGTCGTAGCTGAGTTGGCGAGCTCCTGGGACACCCGACAGATGTTTTTC.